A selection of T cell receptor beta chains follows, all from one sample in a study of response to subunit inactivated influenza vaccine. TCRdb ran MiXCR on the RT-PCR reads and lists one entry per CDR3 protein. The sample has hundreds of thousands of distinct CDR3 sequences; roughly 20% are singletons. The sample consisted of PBMCs from blood, taken roughly 5 days after vaccination. The receptors were sampled from a man aged 45-65 years who received an inactivated influenza vaccine. Both conserved end residues are part of each CDR3. Each record gives: V gene, CDR3 length, D gene, clone size, J gene, CDR3 protein, CDR3 DNA. The D gene is left open where the match is weak. The size of a clone is reported for some rows only, either as once, few or many, or as a class for expanded clones.

v_call: TRBV5-5; cdr3_length: 15; d_call: -; clone_size: few; j_call: TRBJ2-1; cdr3_aa: CASSLRDTIYNEQFF; cdr3_nt: TGTGCCAGCAGCCTTAGGGACACCATATACAATGAGCAGTTCTTC
v_call: TRBV11-1; cdr3_length: 13; d_call: -; clone_size: few; j_call: TRBJ2-1; cdr3_aa: CASRNDRDNEQFF; cdr3_nt: TGTGCCAGCAGGAACGACAGAGACAATGAGCAGTTCTTC
v_call: TRBV10-3; cdr3_length: 13; d_call: -; clone_size: -; j_call: TRBJ2-2; cdr3_aa: CAISERQPGELFF; cdr3_nt: TGTGCCATCAGTGAGAGGCAGCCCGGGGAGCTGTTTTTT
v_call: TRBV28; cdr3_length: 13; d_call: -; clone_size: -; j_call: TRBJ2-5; cdr3_aa: CASSSRGQQTQYF; cdr3_nt: TGTGCCAGCAGTTCCAGGGGACAACAGACCCAGTACTTC
v_call: TRBV5-1; cdr3_length: 15; d_call: -; clone_size: many; j_call: TRBJ2-3; cdr3_aa: CASSPWGRSTDTQYF; cdr3_nt: TGCGCCAGCAGCCCCTGGGGACGGAGCACAGATACGCAGTATTTT
v_call: TRBV9; cdr3_length: 14; d_call: -; clone_size: -; j_call: TRBJ2-1; cdr3_aa: CASSVEAGYNEQFF; cdr3_nt: TGTGCCAGCAGCGTAGAAGCCGGCTACAATGAGCAGTTCTTC
v_call: TRBV4-3; cdr3_length: 15; d_call: -; clone_size: -; j_call: TRBJ2-3; cdr3_aa: CASSQQLRTVDTQYF; cdr3_nt: TGCGCCAGCAGCCAACAACTTCGCACGGTGGATACGCAGTATTTT
v_call: TRBV6-2/TRBV6-3; cdr3_length: 18; d_call: TRBD2; clone_size: few; j_call: TRBJ2-1; cdr3_aa: CASSYSKVSAGGLDEQFF; cdr3_nt: TGTGCCAGCAGTTACTCGAAAGTCTCAGCGGGGGGCTTGGATGAGCAGTTCTTC
v_call: TRBV6-1; cdr3_length: 14; d_call: TRBD2; clone_size: -; j_call: TRBJ2-5; cdr3_aa: CASTLADGQETQYF; cdr3_nt: TGTGCCAGCACACTAGCGGACGGCCAAGAGACCCAGTACTTC
v_call: TRBV5-6; cdr3_length: 16; d_call: -; clone_size: -; j_call: TRBJ2-2; cdr3_aa: CASSPLRGGNTGELFF; cdr3_nt: TGTGCCAGCAGCCCCCTGAGGGGAGGGAACACCGGGGAGCTGTTTTTT
v_call: TRBV3-1; cdr3_length: 14; d_call: -; clone_size: -; j_call: TRBJ1-1; cdr3_aa: CASSPRSPGTEAFF; cdr3_nt: TGTGCCAGCAGCCCCCGTTCCCCGGGCACTGAAGCTTTCTTT
v_call: TRBV5-8; cdr3_length: 14; d_call: -; clone_size: -; j_call: TRBJ2-2; cdr3_aa: CASSLGAGYGELFF; cdr3_nt: TGTGCCAGCAGCTTGGGAGCTGGCTATGGGGAGCTGTTTTTT
v_call: TRBV12-3/TRBV12-4; cdr3_length: 15; d_call: -; clone_size: many; j_call: TRBJ1-3; cdr3_aa: CASSLVLSSGNTIYF; cdr3_nt: TGTGCCAGCAGTTTAGTTCTAAGCTCTGGAAACACCATATATTTT
v_call: TRBV5-5; cdr3_length: 13; d_call: -; clone_size: -; j_call: TRBJ2-1; cdr3_aa: CASSFLPHNEQFF; cdr3_nt: TGTGCCAGCAGCTTTCTCCCCCACAATGAGCAGTTCTTC
v_call: TRBV6-6; cdr3_length: 13; d_call: -; clone_size: few; j_call: TRBJ1-1; cdr3_aa: CASSYPQGFEAFF; cdr3_nt: TGTGCCAGCAGTTACCCCCAGGGGTTTGAAGCTTTCTTT
v_call: TRBV7-2; cdr3_length: 16; d_call: TRBD2; clone_size: -; j_call: TRBJ2-3; cdr3_aa: CASSLGGLAGVDTQYF; cdr3_nt: TGTGCCAGCAGCTTAGGAGGCCTAGCGGGGGTGGATACGCAGTATTTT
v_call: TRBV20-1; cdr3_length: 17; d_call: TRBD2; clone_size: few; j_call: TRBJ2-3; cdr3_aa: CSARPRTSESSTDTQYF; cdr3_nt: TGCAGTGCTAGACCCCGGACTAGCGAGTCTAGCACAGATACGCAGTATTTT
v_call: TRBV7-3; cdr3_length: 15; d_call: -; clone_size: -; j_call: TRBJ2-1; cdr3_aa: CASSPGGWENNEQFF; cdr3_nt: TGTGCCAGCAGCCCCGGAGGTTGGGAGAACAATGAGCAGTTCTTC
v_call: TRBV21-1; cdr3_length: 16; d_call: -; clone_size: many; j_call: TRBJ2-5; cdr3_aa: CASSYGDRTTIETQYF; cdr3_nt: TGTGCCAGCAGCTATGGGGACAGGACGACAATTGAGACCCAGTACTTC
v_call: TRBV5-1; cdr3_length: 17; d_call: TRBD1; clone_size: -; j_call: TRBJ1-1; cdr3_aa: CASSPRPPTGLNTEDFF; cdr3_nt: TGCGCCAGCAGCCCCCGACCCCCGACAGGGCTTAACACTGAAGATTTCTTT
v_call: TRBV7-2; cdr3_length: 15; d_call: -; clone_size: -; j_call: TRBJ2-7; cdr3_aa: CASRPLPTPSYEQYF; cdr3_nt: TGTGCCAGCAGGCCCCTGCCCACCCCTTCCTACGAGCAGTACTTC
v_call: TRBV20-1; cdr3_length: 13; d_call: TRBD2; clone_size: many; j_call: TRBJ2-5; cdr3_aa: CSASSSGRETQYF; cdr3_nt: TGCAGTGCTAGTTCGAGCGGGAGAGAGACCCAGTACTTC
v_call: TRBV7-2; cdr3_length: 14; d_call: TRBD2; clone_size: -; j_call: TRBJ2-5; cdr3_aa: CASSSGPGGVTQYF; cdr3_nt: TGTGCCAGCAGCTCGGGGCCGGGGGGGGTGACCCAGTACTTC
v_call: TRBV2; cdr3_length: 16; d_call: -; clone_size: few; j_call: TRBJ2-3; cdr3_aa: CASSEVEGLGTDTQYF; cdr3_nt: TGTGCCAGCAGTGAAGTAGAAGGTTTAGGCACAGATACGCAGTATTTT
v_call: TRBV12-3/TRBV12-4; cdr3_length: 14; d_call: -; clone_size: few; j_call: TRBJ2-7; cdr3_aa: CASNLLGQSYEQYF; cdr3_nt: TGTGCCAGCAACCTCCTCGGACAGTCCTACGAGCAGTACTTC
v_call: TRBV20-1; cdr3_length: 15; d_call: TRBD2; clone_size: -; j_call: TRBJ2-1; cdr3_aa: CSARIAGVFYNEQFF; cdr3_nt: TGCAGTGCTAGAATAGCGGGAGTTTTCTACAATGAGCAGTTCTTC
v_call: TRBV6-2/TRBV6-3; cdr3_length: 15; d_call: -; clone_size: -; j_call: TRBJ2-5; cdr3_aa: CASSQQFRGEETQYF; cdr3_nt: TGTGCCAGCAGTCAGCAATTTAGGGGGGAAGAGACCCAGTACTTC
v_call: TRBV3-1; cdr3_length: 14; d_call: -; clone_size: few; j_call: TRBJ1-1; cdr3_aa: CASSQRMMNTEAFF; cdr3_nt: TGTGCCAGCAGCCAAAGGATGATGAACACTGAAGCTTTCTTT
v_call: TRBV29-1; cdr3_length: 13; d_call: -; clone_size: many; j_call: TRBJ2-7; cdr3_aa: CSVGWRSTYEQYF; cdr3_nt: TGCAGCGTCGGGTGGAGGTCAACCTACGAGCAGTACTTC
v_call: TRBV6-5; cdr3_length: 14; d_call: -; clone_size: few; j_call: TRBJ1-1; cdr3_aa: CASSYKGVNTEAFF; cdr3_nt: TGTGCCAGCAGTTATAAGGGTGTGAACACTGAAGCTTTCTTT
v_call: TRBV18; cdr3_length: 14; d_call: -; clone_size: -; j_call: TRBJ1-1; cdr3_aa: CASSPPLLNTEAFF; cdr3_nt: TGTGCCAGCTCACCCCCGTTATTGAACACTGAAGCTTTCTTT
v_call: TRBV4-1; cdr3_length: 20; d_call: TRBD1; clone_size: -; j_call: TRBJ2-6; cdr3_aa: CASSQIHTPGQLSGANVLTF; cdr3_nt: TGCGCCAGCAGCCAAATACATACTCCGGGACAGCTCTCTGGGGCCAACGTCCTGACTTTC
v_call: TRBV20-1; cdr3_length: 13; d_call: -; clone_size: -; j_call: TRBJ1-5; cdr3_aa: CSVHRGSNQPQHF; cdr3_nt: TGCAGTGTCCACCGGGGGAGCAATCAGCCCCAGCATTTT
v_call: TRBV6-7; cdr3_length: 18; d_call: -; clone_size: -; j_call: TRBJ2-1; cdr3_aa: CASSPITHRGGSYNEQFF; cdr3_nt: TGTGCCAGCAGCCCTATCACCCACAGGGGGGGCTCCTACAATGAGCAGTTCTTC
v_call: TRBV4-3; cdr3_length: 18; d_call: TRBD2; clone_size: few; j_call: TRBJ2-2; cdr3_aa: CASSQVVAGGSSTGELFF; cdr3_nt: TGCGCCAGCAGCCAAGTAGTAGCGGGGGGGTCTAGCACCGGGGAGCTGTTTTTT
v_call: TRBV20-1; cdr3_length: 12; d_call: -; clone_size: -; j_call: TRBJ2-3; cdr3_aa: CSASWATDTQYF; cdr3_nt: TGCAGTGCTAGTTGGGCCACAGATACGCAGTATTTT
v_call: TRBV10-3; cdr3_length: 13; d_call: TRBD2; clone_size: -; j_call: TRBJ2-3; cdr3_aa: CAIRTSARDTQYF; cdr3_nt: TGTGCCATCAGGACTAGCGCCAGGGATACGCAGTATTTT
v_call: TRBV11-2; cdr3_length: 14; d_call: -; clone_size: few; j_call: TRBJ2-7; cdr3_aa: CASRDFRDTYEQYF; cdr3_nt: TGTGCCAGCAGGGACTTCCGGGACACGTACGAGCAGTACTTC
v_call: TRBV6-2/TRBV6-3; cdr3_length: 13; d_call: -; clone_size: few; j_call: TRBJ1-2; cdr3_aa: CASGDYPNYGYTF; cdr3_nt: TGTGCCAGCGGCGACTACCCTAACTATGGCTACACCTTC
v_call: TRBV6-6; cdr3_length: 11; d_call: -; clone_size: -; j_call: TRBJ1-1; cdr3_aa: CATQKGTKAFF; cdr3_nt: TGTGCCACCCAGAAAGGGACAAAAGCTTTCTTT
v_call: TRBV4-1; cdr3_length: 17; d_call: -; clone_size: few; j_call: TRBJ2-7; cdr3_aa: CASSQVEGTYNSYEQYF; cdr3_nt: TGCGCCAGCAGCCAAGTGGAGGGGACCTACAACTCCTACGAGCAGTACTTC
v_call: TRBV13; cdr3_length: 14; d_call: -; clone_size: -; j_call: TRBJ2-7; cdr3_aa: CASSLGGRNYEQYF; cdr3_nt: TGTGCCAGCAGCTTAGGCGGCCGCAACTACGAGCAGTACTTC
v_call: TRBV20-1; cdr3_length: 14; d_call: TRBD1; clone_size: few; j_call: TRBJ2-4; cdr3_aa: CSASVQGALDIQYF; cdr3_nt: TGCAGTGCTAGTGTGCAGGGGGCGTTGGACATTCAGTACTTC
v_call: TRBV12-3/TRBV12-4; cdr3_length: 15; d_call: TRBD2; clone_size: -; j_call: TRBJ2-2; cdr3_aa: CASSGLERETGELFF; cdr3_nt: TGTGCCAGCAGTGGGCTCGAGCGGGAAACCGGGGAGCTGTTTTTT
v_call: TRBV29-1; cdr3_length: 17; d_call: TRBD2; clone_size: few; j_call: TRBJ2-2; cdr3_aa: CSVVSPTGGPTGGELFF; cdr3_nt: TGCAGCGTTGTTTCCCCCACGGGAGGCCCTACGGGCGGGGAGCTGTTTTTT
v_call: TRBV27; cdr3_length: 13; d_call: -; clone_size: -; j_call: TRBJ2-3; cdr3_aa: CASKGLSTDTQYF; cdr3_nt: TGTGCCAGCAAAGGACTTAGCACAGATACGCAGTATTTT
v_call: TRBV20-1; cdr3_length: 12; d_call: -; clone_size: few; j_call: TRBJ1-2; cdr3_aa: CSASRGDYGYTF; cdr3_nt: TGCAGTGCTAGCCGGGGAGACTATGGCTACACCTTC
v_call: TRBV24-1; cdr3_length: 14; d_call: -; clone_size: -; j_call: TRBJ2-3; cdr3_aa: CATSDPRGGDTQYF; cdr3_nt: TGTGCCACCAGTGACCCCCGAGGAGGAGATACGCAGTATTTT
v_call: TRBV12-3/TRBV12-4; cdr3_length: 14; d_call: -; clone_size: -; j_call: TRBJ1-5; cdr3_aa: CASSLQGGHQPQHF; cdr3_nt: TGTGCCAGCAGTTTACAGGGAGGGCATCAGCCCCAGCATTTT
v_call: TRBV11-2; cdr3_length: 12; d_call: -; clone_size: -; j_call: TRBJ2-7; cdr3_aa: CASSALGYEQYF; cdr3_nt: TGTGCCAGCAGCGCACTAGGATACGAGCAGTACTTC
v_call: TRBV20-1; cdr3_length: 16; d_call: -; clone_size: -; j_call: TRBJ1-2; cdr3_aa: CSARDHRAGSNYGYTF; cdr3_nt: TGCAGTGCTAGAGATCATCGGGCAGGCTCTAACTATGGCTACACCTTC
v_call: TRBV11-3; cdr3_length: 15; d_call: -; clone_size: few; j_call: TRBJ2-1; cdr3_aa: CASSLSSGLGNEQFF; cdr3_nt: TGTGCCAGCAGCTTAAGTAGCGGTCTGGGGAATGAGCAGTTCTTC
v_call: TRBV20-1; cdr3_length: 12; d_call: -; clone_size: -; j_call: TRBJ1-2; cdr3_aa: CSVLKGSYGYTF; cdr3_nt: TGCAGTGTATTAAAGGGGAGCTATGGCTACACCTTC
v_call: TRBV20-1; cdr3_length: 14; d_call: TRBD2; clone_size: -; j_call: TRBJ2-3; cdr3_aa: CSAPGRGGTDTQYF; cdr3_nt: TGCAGTGCTCCCGGCCGCGGGGGGACAGATACGCAGTATTTT
v_call: TRBV7-8; cdr3_length: 14; d_call: -; clone_size: -; j_call: TRBJ2-5; cdr3_aa: CASSETESQETQYF; cdr3_nt: TGTGCCAGCAGCGAGACAGAGAGCCAAGAGACCCAGTACTTC
v_call: TRBV20-1; cdr3_length: 10; d_call: -; clone_size: -; j_call: TRBJ2-7; cdr3_aa: CSALGGEQYF; cdr3_nt: TGCAGTGCACTTGGGGGGGAGCAGTACTTC
v_call: TRBV4-2; cdr3_length: 15; d_call: -; clone_size: -; j_call: TRBJ1-4; cdr3_aa: CASSRAGARNEKLFF; cdr3_nt: TGTGCCAGCAGCCGCGCCGGGGCCAGAAATGAAAAACTGTTTTTT
v_call: TRBV5-1; cdr3_length: 15; d_call: -; clone_size: -; j_call: TRBJ2-3; cdr3_aa: CASSLEDGPTDTQYF; cdr3_nt: TGCGCCAGCAGCTTGGAGGACGGACCCACAGATACGCAGTATTTT
v_call: TRBV5-1; cdr3_length: 16; d_call: TRBD2; clone_size: many; j_call: TRBJ2-3; cdr3_aa: CASSPGPGGPTDTQYF; cdr3_nt: TGCGCCAGCAGCCCCGGCCCGGGAGGGCCTACAGATACGCAGTATTTT